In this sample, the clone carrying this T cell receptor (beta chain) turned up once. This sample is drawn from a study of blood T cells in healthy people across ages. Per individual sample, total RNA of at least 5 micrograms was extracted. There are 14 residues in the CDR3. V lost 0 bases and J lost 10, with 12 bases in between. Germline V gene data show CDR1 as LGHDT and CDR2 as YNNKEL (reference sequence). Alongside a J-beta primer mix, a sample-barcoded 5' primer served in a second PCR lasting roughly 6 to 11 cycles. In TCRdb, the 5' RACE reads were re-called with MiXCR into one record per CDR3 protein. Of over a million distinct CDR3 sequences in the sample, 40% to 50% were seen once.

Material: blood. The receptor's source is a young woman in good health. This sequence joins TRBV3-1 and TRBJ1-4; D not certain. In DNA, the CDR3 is TGTGCCAGCAGCCAAGAAAACAAGTCGGGAAAACTGTTTTTT. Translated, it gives CASSQENKSGKLFF.